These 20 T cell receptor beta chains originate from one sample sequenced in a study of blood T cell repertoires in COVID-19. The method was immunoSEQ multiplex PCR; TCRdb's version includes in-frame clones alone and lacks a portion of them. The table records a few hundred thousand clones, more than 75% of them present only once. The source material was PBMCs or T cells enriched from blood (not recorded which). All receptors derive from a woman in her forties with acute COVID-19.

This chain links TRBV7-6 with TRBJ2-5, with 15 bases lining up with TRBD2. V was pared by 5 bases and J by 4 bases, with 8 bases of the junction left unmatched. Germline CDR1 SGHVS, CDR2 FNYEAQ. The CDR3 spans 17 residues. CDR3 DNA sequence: TGTGCCAGCAGCAAGGGGGGACTAGCGGGAGGTGGAGAGACCCAGTACTTC. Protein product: CASSKGGLAGGGETQYF.

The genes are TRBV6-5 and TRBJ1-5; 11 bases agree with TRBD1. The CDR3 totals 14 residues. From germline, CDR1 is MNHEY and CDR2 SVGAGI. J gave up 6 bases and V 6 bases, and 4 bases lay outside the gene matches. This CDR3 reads CASSGQGAGQPQHF. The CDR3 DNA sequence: TGTGCCAGCAGCGGACAGGGGGCTGGTCAGCCCCAGCATTTT.

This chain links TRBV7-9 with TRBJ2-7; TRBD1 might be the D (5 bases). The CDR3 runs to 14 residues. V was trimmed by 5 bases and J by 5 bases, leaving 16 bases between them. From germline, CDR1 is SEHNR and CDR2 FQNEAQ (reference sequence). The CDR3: CASSRSRDFDEQYF. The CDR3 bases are TGTGCCAGCAGCCGAAGCAGGGATTTCGACGAGCAGTACTTC.

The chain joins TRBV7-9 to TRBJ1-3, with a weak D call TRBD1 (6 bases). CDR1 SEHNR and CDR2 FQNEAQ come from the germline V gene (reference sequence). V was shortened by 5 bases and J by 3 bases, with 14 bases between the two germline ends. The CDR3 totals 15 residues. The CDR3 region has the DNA TGTGCCAGCAGCGCGAAGGGGGACGGTGGAAACACCATATATTTT. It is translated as CASSAKGDGGNTIYF.

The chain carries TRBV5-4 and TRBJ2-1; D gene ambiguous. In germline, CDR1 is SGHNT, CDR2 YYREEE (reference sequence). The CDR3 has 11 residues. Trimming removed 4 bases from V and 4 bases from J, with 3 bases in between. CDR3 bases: TGTGCCAGCAGCCAATACAATGAGCAGTTCTTC. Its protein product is CASSQYNEQFF.

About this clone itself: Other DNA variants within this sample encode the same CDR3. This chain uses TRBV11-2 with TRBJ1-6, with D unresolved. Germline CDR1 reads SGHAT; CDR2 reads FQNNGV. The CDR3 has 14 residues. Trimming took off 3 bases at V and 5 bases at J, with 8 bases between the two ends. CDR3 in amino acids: CASSFSGDNSPLHF. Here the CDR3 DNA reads TGTGCCAGCAGCTTTTCCGGGGATAATTCACCCCTCCACTTT.

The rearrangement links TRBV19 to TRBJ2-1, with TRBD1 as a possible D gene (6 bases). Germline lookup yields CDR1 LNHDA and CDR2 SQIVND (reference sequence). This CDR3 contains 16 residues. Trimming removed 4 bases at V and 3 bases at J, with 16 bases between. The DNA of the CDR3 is TGTGCCAGTAGTACGGGACACCTACCGGGCTACAATGAGCAGTTCTTC. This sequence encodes CASSTGHLPGYNEQFF.

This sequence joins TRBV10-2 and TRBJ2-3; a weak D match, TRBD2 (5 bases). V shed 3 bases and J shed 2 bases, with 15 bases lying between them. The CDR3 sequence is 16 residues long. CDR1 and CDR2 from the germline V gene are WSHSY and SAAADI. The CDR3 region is CASSDVSTEVTDTQYF. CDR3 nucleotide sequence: TGCGCCAGCAGTGATGTTTCTACGGAGGTCACAGATACGCAGTATTTT.

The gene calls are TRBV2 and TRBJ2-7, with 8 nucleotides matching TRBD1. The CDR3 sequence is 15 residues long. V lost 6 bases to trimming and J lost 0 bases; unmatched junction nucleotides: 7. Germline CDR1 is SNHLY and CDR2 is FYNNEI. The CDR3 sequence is CASREDRVVSYEQYF. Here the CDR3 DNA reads TGTGCCAGCAGAGAGGACAGGGTTGTCTCCTACGAGCAGTACTTC.

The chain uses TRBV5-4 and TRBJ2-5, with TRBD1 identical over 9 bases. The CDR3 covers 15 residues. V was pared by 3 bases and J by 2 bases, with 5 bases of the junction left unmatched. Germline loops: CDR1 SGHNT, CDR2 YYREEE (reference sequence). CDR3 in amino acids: CASSSNRGRQETQYF. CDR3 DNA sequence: TGTGCCAGCAGCTCGAACAGGGGGCGACAAGAGACCCAGTACTTC.

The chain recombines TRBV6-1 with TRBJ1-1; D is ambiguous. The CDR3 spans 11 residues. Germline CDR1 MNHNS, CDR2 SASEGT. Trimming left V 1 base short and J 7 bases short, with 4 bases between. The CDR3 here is CASSEDIEAFF. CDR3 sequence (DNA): TGTGCCAGCAGTGAAGACATTGAAGCTTTCTTT.

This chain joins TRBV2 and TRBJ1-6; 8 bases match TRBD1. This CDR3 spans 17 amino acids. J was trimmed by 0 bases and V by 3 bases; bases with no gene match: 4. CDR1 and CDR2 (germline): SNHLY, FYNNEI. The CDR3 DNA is TGTGCCAGCAGTGACCTCGGACAGGGCTCCTATAATTCACCCCTCCACTTT. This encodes CASSDLGQGSYNSPLHF.

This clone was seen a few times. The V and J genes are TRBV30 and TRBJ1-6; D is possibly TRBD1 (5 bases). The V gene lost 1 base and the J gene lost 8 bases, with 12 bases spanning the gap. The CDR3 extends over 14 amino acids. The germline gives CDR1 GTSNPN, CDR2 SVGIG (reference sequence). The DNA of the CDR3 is TGTGCCTGGAGTGGGGGCTTGAAAGATTCACCCCTCCACTTT. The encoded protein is CAWSGGLKDSPLHF.

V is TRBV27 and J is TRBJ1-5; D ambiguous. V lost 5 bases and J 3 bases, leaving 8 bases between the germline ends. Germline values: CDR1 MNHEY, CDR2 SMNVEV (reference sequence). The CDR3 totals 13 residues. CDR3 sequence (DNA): TGTGCCAGCAGTCGAGTGTTCAATCAGCCCCAGCATTTT. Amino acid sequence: CASSRVFNQPQHF.

The CDR3, as DNA: TGTGCCAGCAGCCAAGCAGGGCCTGGGCAGCCCCAGCATTTT. Translation gives CASSQAGPGQPQHF. This chain links TRBV3-1 (or the pseudogene TRBV3-2) with TRBJ1-5, with D tentatively TRBD1 (5 bases). This CDR3 is built from 14 residues. Germline V gene data show CDR1 as LGHDT and CDR2 as YNNKEL (reference sequence). Trimming stripped 1 base from V and 7 bases from J, with 11 bases between.

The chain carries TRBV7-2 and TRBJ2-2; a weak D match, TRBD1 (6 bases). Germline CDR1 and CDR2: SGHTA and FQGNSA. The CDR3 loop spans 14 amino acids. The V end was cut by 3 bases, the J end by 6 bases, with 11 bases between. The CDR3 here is CASSFARGAGELFF. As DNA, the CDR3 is TGTGCCAGCAGCTTTGCCAGGGGCGCCGGGGAGCTGTTTTTT. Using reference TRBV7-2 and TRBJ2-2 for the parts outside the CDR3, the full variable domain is GAGVSQSPSNKVTEKGKDVELRCDPISGHTALYWYRQSLGQGLEFLIYFQGNSAPDKSGLPSDRFSAERTGGSVSTLTIQRTQQEDSAVYLCASSFARGAGELFFGEGSRLTVL.

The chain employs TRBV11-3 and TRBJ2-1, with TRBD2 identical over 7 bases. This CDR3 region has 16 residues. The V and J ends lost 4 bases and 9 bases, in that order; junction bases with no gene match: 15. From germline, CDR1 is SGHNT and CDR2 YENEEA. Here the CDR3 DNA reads TGTGCCAGCAGCTCGGCGGGTGTCGGGGGGATTAGTGAGCAGTTCTTC. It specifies CASSSAGVGGISEQFF.

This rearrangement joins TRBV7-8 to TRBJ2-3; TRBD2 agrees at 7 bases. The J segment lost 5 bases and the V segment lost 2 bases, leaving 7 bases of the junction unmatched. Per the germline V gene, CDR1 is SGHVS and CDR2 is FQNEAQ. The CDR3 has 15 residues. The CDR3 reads CASSLLGGRGDTQYF. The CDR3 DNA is TGTGCCAGCAGCTTATTGGGAGGGCGAGGAGATACGCAGTATTTT.

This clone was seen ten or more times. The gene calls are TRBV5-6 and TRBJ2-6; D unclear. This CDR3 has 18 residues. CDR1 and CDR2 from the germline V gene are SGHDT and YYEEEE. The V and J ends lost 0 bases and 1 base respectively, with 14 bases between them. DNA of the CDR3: TGTGCCAGCAGCTTGGGTCAGGTTATTTCTTCTGGGGCCAACGTCCTGACTTTC. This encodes CASSLGQVISSGANVLTF.

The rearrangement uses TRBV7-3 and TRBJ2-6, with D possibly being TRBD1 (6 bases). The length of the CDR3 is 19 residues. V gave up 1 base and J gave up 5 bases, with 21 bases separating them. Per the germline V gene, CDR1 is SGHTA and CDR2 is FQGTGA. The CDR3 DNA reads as TGTGCCAGCAGCTTAAGGCCGACAGGAGAGGGTGCGCGGGCCAACGTCCTGACTTTC. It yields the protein CASSLRPTGEGARANVLTF.